This is a list of T cell receptor beta chains from one sample in a study of T cells in Graves' hyperthyroidism and ophthalmopathy. TCRdb redid the calling of the multiplex PCR reads with MiXCR, one entry per CDR3 protein. Of approximately 600,000 distinct CDR3 sequences in the sample, about 16% were seen once. Specimen: blood. These receptors were collected from a young woman with Graves' hyperthyroidism. CDR3s include the opening cysteine and the closing phenylalanine or tryptophan. A D gene is named only where the DNA matches it firmly. Where a row states a size, it is once, few, many or the class of an expanded clone; other rows omit it.

v_call: TRBV7-2; j_call: TRBJ2-5; cdr3_length: 13; clone_size: many; d_call: NA; cdr3_nt: TGTGCCAGCAGCTCGCATCAGCACGAGACCCAGTACTTC; cdr3_aa: CASSSHQHETQYF
v_call: TRBV6-1; j_call: TRBJ1-2; cdr3_length: 14; clone_size: NA; d_call: TRBD1; cdr3_nt: TGTGCCAGCAACGCACAGGGGGCTGAATATGGCTACACCTTC; cdr3_aa: CASNAQGAEYGYTF
v_call: TRBV2; j_call: TRBJ2-2; cdr3_length: 15; clone_size: many; d_call: NA; cdr3_nt: TGTGCCAGCAGGGCCGGGACCGTGAACACCGGGGAGCTGTTTTTT; cdr3_aa: CASRAGTVNTGELFF
v_call: TRBV7-2; j_call: TRBJ1-2; cdr3_length: 14; clone_size: few; d_call: NA; cdr3_nt: TGTGCCAGCAGCATCGCGGGGCCCGGGCAAGGCTACACCTTC; cdr3_aa: CASSIAGPGQGYTF
v_call: TRBV11-2; j_call: TRBJ2-1; cdr3_length: 16; clone_size: many; d_call: NA; cdr3_nt: TGTGCCAGCAGCTCCGTTACAGGGAGGGAGTCCAATGAGCAGTTCTTC; cdr3_aa: CASSSVTGRESNEQFF
v_call: TRBV6-1; j_call: TRBJ1-1; cdr3_length: 15; clone_size: NA; d_call: TRBD1; cdr3_nt: TGTGCCAGCAGTGAAGCGCTTTGGACAGGGGCTGGAGCTTTCTTT; cdr3_aa: CASSEALWTGAGAFF
v_call: TRBV12-3/TRBV12-4; j_call: TRBJ2-1; cdr3_length: 15; clone_size: many; d_call: TRBD1; cdr3_nt: TGTGCCAGCAGTGTCGGGACAGGTAGTTACAATGAGCAGTTCTTC; cdr3_aa: CASSVGTGSYNEQFF
v_call: TRBV2; j_call: TRBJ1-5; cdr3_length: 14; clone_size: NA; d_call: NA; cdr3_nt: TGTGCCAGCAGCATTGGGGGATCGGGTCAGCCCCAGCATTTT; cdr3_aa: CASSIGGSGQPQHF
v_call: TRBV14; j_call: TRBJ2-5; cdr3_length: 15; clone_size: many; d_call: NA; cdr3_nt: TGTGCCAGCAGCCAAGGGTTCAAGGTCGGAGAGACCCAGTACTTC; cdr3_aa: CASSQGFKVGETQYF
v_call: TRBV12-3/TRBV12-4; j_call: TRBJ2-1; cdr3_length: 15; clone_size: many; d_call: NA; cdr3_nt: TGTGCCAGCAGTTCCCCTGGTGGCTCGTATTATGAGCAGTTCTTC; cdr3_aa: CASSSPGGSYYEQFF
v_call: TRBV6-6; j_call: TRBJ1-2; cdr3_length: 15; clone_size: NA; d_call: NA; cdr3_nt: TGTGCCAGCAGTTACTCAGCCAGTCCTTTCTATGGCTACACCTTC; cdr3_aa: CASSYSASPFYGYTF
v_call: TRBV20-1; j_call: TRBJ1-2; cdr3_length: 16; clone_size: once; d_call: TRBD1; cdr3_nt: TGCAGTGCTAGAGAGGACAGGGGGAAGTCTAGCTATGGCTACACCTTC; cdr3_aa: CSAREDRGKSSYGYTF
v_call: TRBV5-1; j_call: TRBJ2-5; cdr3_length: 18; clone_size: NA; d_call: TRBD2; cdr3_nt: TGCGCCAGCAGCTTGGGTAACCGGCTAGCGGGAGGTAAAGAGACCCAGTACTTC; cdr3_aa: CASSLGNRLAGGKETQYF
v_call: TRBV20-1; j_call: TRBJ2-7; cdr3_length: 15; clone_size: many; d_call: TRBD2; cdr3_nt: TGCAGTGATTCGAAGGCCCTAGCGGGATCCTACGAGCAGTACTTC; cdr3_aa: CSDSKALAGSYEQYF
v_call: TRBV7-9; j_call: TRBJ2-1; cdr3_length: 14; clone_size: NA; d_call: TRBD1; cdr3_nt: TGTGCCAGCAGCAAAGGACAGGGCGTCAGACAGCAGTTCTTC; cdr3_aa: CASSKGQGVRQQFF
v_call: TRBV7-2; j_call: TRBJ2-5; cdr3_length: 15; clone_size: NA; d_call: TRBD2; cdr3_nt: TGTGCCAGCAGCCCCCGCTTGGGGGGGAAGGAGACCCAGTACTTC; cdr3_aa: CASSPRLGGKETQYF
v_call: TRBV18; j_call: TRBJ2-5; cdr3_length: 14; clone_size: many; d_call: NA; cdr3_nt: TGTGCCAGCTCACCAGTCAGGTTGAGAGAGACCCAGTACTTC; cdr3_aa: CASSPVRLRETQYF
v_call: TRBV29-1; j_call: TRBJ2-7; cdr3_length: 12; clone_size: few; d_call: TRBD2; cdr3_nt: TGCAGCGTCATCAGCGGGAACTACGAGCAGTACTTC; cdr3_aa: CSVISGNYEQYF
v_call: TRBV6-1; j_call: TRBJ2-1; cdr3_length: 15; clone_size: many; d_call: TRBD2; cdr3_nt: TGTGCCAGCAGTAAAGCGGGAGAAGTCGACAATGAGCAGTTCTTC; cdr3_aa: CASSKAGEVDNEQFF
v_call: TRBV6-1; j_call: TRBJ1-3; cdr3_length: 15; clone_size: many; d_call: NA; cdr3_nt: TGTGCCAGCAGCCACAGAGAATCCTCTGGAAACACCATATATTTT; cdr3_aa: CASSHRESSGNTIYF
v_call: TRBV11-2; j_call: TRBJ2-5; cdr3_length: 15; clone_size: many; d_call: NA; cdr3_nt: TGTGCCAGCAGCACCCCGGCGGCCAGCCAAGAGACCCAGTACTTC; cdr3_aa: CASSTPAASQETQYF
v_call: TRBV12-3/TRBV12-4; j_call: TRBJ2-7; cdr3_length: 13; clone_size: NA; d_call: NA; cdr3_nt: TGTGCCAGCCATGGGGGCAAGAGCTACCAGCAGTACTTC; cdr3_aa: CASHGGKSYQQYF
v_call: TRBV30; j_call: TRBJ1-2; cdr3_length: 12; clone_size: many; d_call: NA; cdr3_nt: TGTGCCTGGAGTGTACTGGGTAATGGCTACACCTTC; cdr3_aa: CAWSVLGNGYTF
v_call: TRBV7-2; j_call: TRBJ2-5; cdr3_length: 15; clone_size: NA; d_call: NA; cdr3_nt: TGTGCCAGCACCACCGGGACTGGCCCTTGGGAGACCCAGTACTTC; cdr3_aa: CASTTGTGPWETQYF
v_call: TRBV28; j_call: TRBJ1-2; cdr3_length: 15; clone_size: many; d_call: NA; cdr3_nt: TGTGCCAGCAGACCCGCCCTGGGCACAGGGTATGGCTACACCTTC; cdr3_aa: CASRPALGTGYGYTF
v_call: TRBV20-1; j_call: TRBJ2-1; cdr3_length: 14; clone_size: many; d_call: NA; cdr3_nt: TGCAGTGCTAGGGAGGCGGGGCACTACAATGAGCAGTTCTTC; cdr3_aa: CSAREAGHYNEQFF
v_call: TRBV11-2; j_call: TRBJ2-5; cdr3_length: 14; clone_size: NA; d_call: TRBD1; cdr3_nt: TGTGCCAGCAGTTCCGGGACAGGGGACGAGACCCAGTACTTC; cdr3_aa: CASSSGTGDETQYF
v_call: TRBV20-1; j_call: TRBJ2-5; cdr3_length: 16; clone_size: NA; d_call: TRBD2; cdr3_nt: TGCAGTGCTTCCCCCCCGGGACTACGGATACAAGAGACCCAGTACTTC; cdr3_aa: CSASPPGLRIQETQYF
v_call: TRBV10-3; j_call: TRBJ2-5; cdr3_length: 15; clone_size: few; d_call: TRBD2; cdr3_nt: TGTGCCATCAGTGAAGAGGTAGCGGGGAAGGAGACCCAGTACTTC; cdr3_aa: CAISEEVAGKETQYF
v_call: TRBV30; j_call: TRBJ2-3; cdr3_length: 17; clone_size: NA; d_call: NA; cdr3_nt: TGTGCCTGGAGTGGATCGAAACCGGGCCAGCGCACAGATACGCAGTATTTT; cdr3_aa: CAWSGSKPGQRTDTQYF
v_call: TRBV18; j_call: TRBJ1-6; cdr3_length: 15; clone_size: few; d_call: TRBD1; cdr3_nt: TGTGCCAGCTCACAGGGACAGGGGAATAATTCACCCCTCCACTTT; cdr3_aa: CASSQGQGNNSPLHF
v_call: TRBV12-3/TRBV12-4; j_call: TRBJ2-7; cdr3_length: 15; clone_size: many; d_call: TRBD1; cdr3_nt: TGTGCCAGCAGTTTGACAGGGCGCGCCTTCTACGAGCAGTACTTC; cdr3_aa: CASSLTGRAFYEQYF
v_call: TRBV20-1; j_call: TRBJ1-1; cdr3_length: 13; clone_size: NA; d_call: TRBD1; cdr3_nt: TGCAGTGCCGGACAGGGTTCCACAGCTGAAGCTTTCTTT; cdr3_aa: CSAGQGSTAEAFF
v_call: TRBV28; j_call: TRBJ2-2; cdr3_length: 14; clone_size: many; d_call: NA; cdr3_nt: TGTGCCAGCAGTCCTCTAGGGACTACCGGGGAGCTGTTTTTT; cdr3_aa: CASSPLGTTGELFF
v_call: TRBV10-3; j_call: TRBJ1-5; cdr3_length: 13; clone_size: NA; d_call: TRBD1; cdr3_nt: TGTGCCATCAGTGCGACAGGGGATCAGCCCCAGCATTTT; cdr3_aa: CAISATGDQPQHF
v_call: TRBV7-9; j_call: TRBJ2-5; cdr3_length: 14; clone_size: NA; d_call: TRBD2; cdr3_nt: TGTGCCTCCCGGGCGGGGGGCTCCGAAGAGACCCAGTACTTC; cdr3_aa: CASRAGGSEETQYF
v_call: TRBV12-3/TRBV12-4; j_call: TRBJ2-5; cdr3_length: 15; clone_size: many; d_call: NA; cdr3_nt: TGTGCCAGCAGTTTAGGACTCGACGGCGGAGAGACCCAGTACTTC; cdr3_aa: CASSLGLDGGETQYF
v_call: TRBV20-1; j_call: TRBJ2-2; cdr3_length: 13; clone_size: NA; d_call: NA; cdr3_nt: TGCAGTGCTAGAGACAAATACACCGGGGAGCTGTTTTTT; cdr3_aa: CSARDKYTGELFF
v_call: TRBV20-1; j_call: TRBJ2-3; cdr3_length: 15; clone_size: many; d_call: NA; cdr3_nt: TGCATTCCCCGGAGAGCGGGTCTTGGCACAGATACGCAGTATTTT; cdr3_aa: CIPRRAGLGTDTQYF
v_call: TRBV9; j_call: TRBJ2-2; cdr3_length: 13; clone_size: few; d_call: NA; cdr3_nt: TGTGCCAGCAGCGCCCCGAACACCGGGGAGCTGTTTTTT; cdr3_aa: CASSAPNTGELFF
v_call: TRBV5-1; j_call: TRBJ2-1; cdr3_length: 16; clone_size: NA; d_call: TRBD2; cdr3_nt: TGCGCCAGCAGCCCACCGGGACTAGCGGGAATCAATGAGCAGTTCTTC; cdr3_aa: CASSPPGLAGINEQFF
v_call: TRBV7-2; j_call: TRBJ1-3; cdr3_length: 14; clone_size: many; d_call: NA; cdr3_nt: TGTGCCAGCAGCTCGACAAACTCTGGAAACACCATATATTTT; cdr3_aa: CASSSTNSGNTIYF
v_call: TRBV24-1; j_call: TRBJ2-1; cdr3_length: 17; clone_size: NA; d_call: NA; cdr3_nt: TGTGCCACCAGTGATTTATACGGGCAGGGCTCCTACAATGAGCAGTTCTTC; cdr3_aa: CATSDLYGQGSYNEQFF
v_call: TRBV18; j_call: TRBJ2-1; cdr3_length: 13; clone_size: few; d_call: NA; cdr3_nt: TGTGCCAGCTCACCCACAGGGTTCGATGAGCAGTTCTTC; cdr3_aa: CASSPTGFDEQFF
v_call: TRBV7-3; j_call: TRBJ2-3; cdr3_length: 15; clone_size: many; d_call: TRBD2; cdr3_nt: TGTGCCAGCAGCCTTAGCGGGAGTAGGACAGATACGCAGTATTTT; cdr3_aa: CASSLSGSRTDTQYF
v_call: TRBV5-6; j_call: TRBJ2-3; cdr3_length: 15; clone_size: NA; d_call: NA; cdr3_nt: TGTGCCAGCAGCGACGACAGTACTTACACAGATACGCAGTATTTT; cdr3_aa: CASSDDSTYTDTQYF
v_call: TRBV6-1; j_call: TRBJ2-7; cdr3_length: 13; clone_size: many; d_call: NA; cdr3_nt: TGTGCCAGCTCCGGCCGCCCGGACTCCGAGCAGTACTTC; cdr3_aa: CASSGRPDSEQYF
v_call: TRBV5-1; j_call: TRBJ1-1; cdr3_length: 15; clone_size: few; d_call: NA; cdr3_nt: TGCGCCAGCAGCTTGGGGACGGCAGGTGGGGAAGGGGCTTTCTTT; cdr3_aa: CASSLGTAGGEGAFF
v_call: TRBV7-2; j_call: TRBJ2-7; cdr3_length: 15; clone_size: few; d_call: NA; cdr3_nt: TGTGCCAGCAGCTTAGAAGCTTCCTACTCCTACGAGCAGTACTTC; cdr3_aa: CASSLEASYSYEQYF
v_call: TRBV11-3; j_call: TRBJ2-1; cdr3_length: 18; clone_size: NA; d_call: TRBD2; cdr3_nt: TGTGCCAGCAGCTTAGTGCTAGCGGGAGGAGGTGCTAGGAATGAGCAGTTCTTC; cdr3_aa: CASSLVLAGGGARNEQFF